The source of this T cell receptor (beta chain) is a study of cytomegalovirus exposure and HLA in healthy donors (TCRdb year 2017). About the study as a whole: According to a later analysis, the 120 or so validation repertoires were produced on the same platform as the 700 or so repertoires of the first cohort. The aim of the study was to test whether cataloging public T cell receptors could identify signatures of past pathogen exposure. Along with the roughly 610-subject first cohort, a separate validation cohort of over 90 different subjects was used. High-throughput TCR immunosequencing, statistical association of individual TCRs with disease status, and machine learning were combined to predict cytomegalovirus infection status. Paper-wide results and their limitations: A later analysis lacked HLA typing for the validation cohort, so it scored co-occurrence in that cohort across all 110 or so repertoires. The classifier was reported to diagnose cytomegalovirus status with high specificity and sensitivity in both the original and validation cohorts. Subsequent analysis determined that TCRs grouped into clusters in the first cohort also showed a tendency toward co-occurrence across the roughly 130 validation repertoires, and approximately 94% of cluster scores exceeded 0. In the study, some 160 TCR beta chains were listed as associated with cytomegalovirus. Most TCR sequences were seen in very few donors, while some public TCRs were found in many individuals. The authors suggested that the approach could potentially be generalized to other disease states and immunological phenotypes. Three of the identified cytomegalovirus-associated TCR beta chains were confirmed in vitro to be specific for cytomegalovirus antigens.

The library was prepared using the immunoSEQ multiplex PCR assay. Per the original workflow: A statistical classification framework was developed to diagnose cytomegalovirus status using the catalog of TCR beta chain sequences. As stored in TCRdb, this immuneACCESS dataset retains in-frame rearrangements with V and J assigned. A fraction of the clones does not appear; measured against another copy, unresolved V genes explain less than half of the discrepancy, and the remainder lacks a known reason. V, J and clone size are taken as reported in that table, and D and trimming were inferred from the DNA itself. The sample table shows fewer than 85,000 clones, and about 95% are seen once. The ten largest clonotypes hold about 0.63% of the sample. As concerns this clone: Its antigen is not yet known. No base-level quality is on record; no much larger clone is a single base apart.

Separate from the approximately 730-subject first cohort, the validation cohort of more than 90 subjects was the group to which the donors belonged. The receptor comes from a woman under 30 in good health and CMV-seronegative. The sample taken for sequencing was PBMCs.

The base sequence is TGTGCCAGCAGCTTGGTACTAGCGGGGGAAGGGGCCAAAAACATTCAGTACTTC. Its translation is CASSLVLAGEGAKNIQYF. The rearrangement joined TRBV5-6 to TRBJ2-4, and 11 junction bases match TRBD2. The germline V gene provides CDR1 SGHDT and CDR2 YYEEEE. Counted from cysteine to phenylalanine, this CDR3 has 18 amino acids. The entry retains the CDR3 DNA only, 54 bases that are in frame from base 1. Germline trimming amounts to 0 bases on V and 1 base on J, with 6 as the count of junction bases outside the gene matches.